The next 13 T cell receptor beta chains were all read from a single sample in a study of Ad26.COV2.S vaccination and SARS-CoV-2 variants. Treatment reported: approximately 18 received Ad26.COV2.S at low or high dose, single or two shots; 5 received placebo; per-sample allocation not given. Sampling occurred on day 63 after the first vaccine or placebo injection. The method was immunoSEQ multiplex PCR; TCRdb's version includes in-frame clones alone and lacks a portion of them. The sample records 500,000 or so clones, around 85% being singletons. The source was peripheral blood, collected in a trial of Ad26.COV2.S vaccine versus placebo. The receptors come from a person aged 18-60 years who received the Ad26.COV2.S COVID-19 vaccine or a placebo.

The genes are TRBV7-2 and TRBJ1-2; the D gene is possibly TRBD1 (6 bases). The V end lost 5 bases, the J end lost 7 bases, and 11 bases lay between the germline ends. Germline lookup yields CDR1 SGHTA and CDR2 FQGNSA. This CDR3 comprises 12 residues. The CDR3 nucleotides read TGTGCCAGCAGCGGAGACAGGTTTGGCTACACCTTC. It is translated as CASSGDRFGYTF.

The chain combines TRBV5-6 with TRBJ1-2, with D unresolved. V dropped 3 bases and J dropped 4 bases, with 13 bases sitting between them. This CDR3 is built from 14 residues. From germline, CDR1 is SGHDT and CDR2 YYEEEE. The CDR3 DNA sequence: TGTGCCAGCAGCTATACCTCACGGACCTATGGCTACACCTTC. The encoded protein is CASSYTSRTYGYTF.

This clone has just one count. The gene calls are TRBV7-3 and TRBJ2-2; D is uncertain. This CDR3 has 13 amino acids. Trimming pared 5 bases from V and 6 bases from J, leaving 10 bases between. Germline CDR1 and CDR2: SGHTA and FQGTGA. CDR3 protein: CASSQDVAGELFF. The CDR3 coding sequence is TGTGCCAGCAGCCAAGACGTGGCCGGGGAGCTGTTTTTT.

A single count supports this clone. In DNA form, the CDR3 reads TGTGCCAGCAGTTACGGCGCAGGCATGAACACTGAAGCTTTCTTT. This translates into CASSYGAGMNTEAFF. The chain has TRBV6-5 and TRBJ1-1, with D unclear. Germline CDR1 and CDR2: MNHEY and SVGAGI. The V and J ends lost 2 bases and 0 bases respectively, with 10 bases between them. There are 15 residues in the CDR3.

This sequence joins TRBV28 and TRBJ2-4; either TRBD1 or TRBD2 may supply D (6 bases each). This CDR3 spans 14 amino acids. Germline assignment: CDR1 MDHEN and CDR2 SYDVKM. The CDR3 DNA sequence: TGTGTGACAACAGGGCCCGGGGGCAAAAACATTCAGTACTTC. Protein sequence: CVTTGPGGKNIQYF.

The CDR3 is CASSASSGSVTDTQYF. In DNA, the CDR3 is TGTGCCAGCAGTGCCTCTAGCGGGAGTGTCACAGATACGCAGTATTTT. This sequence joins TRBV6-1 and TRBJ2-3, with 10 positions matching TRBD2. Looked up from germline, CDR1 is MNHNS and CDR2 is SASEGT. The CDR3 sequence is 16 residues long. J was trimmed by 2 bases and V by 4 bases; bases with no gene match: 6.

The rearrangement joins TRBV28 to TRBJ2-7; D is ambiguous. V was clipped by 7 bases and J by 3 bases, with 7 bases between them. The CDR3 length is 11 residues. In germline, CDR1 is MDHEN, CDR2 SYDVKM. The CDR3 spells CASNQNYEQYF. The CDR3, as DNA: TGTGCCAGCAACCAAAACTACGAGCAGTACTTC. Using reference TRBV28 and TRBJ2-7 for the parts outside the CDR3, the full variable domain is DVKVTQSSRYLVKRTGEKVFLECVQDMDHENMFWYRQDPGLGLRLIYFSYDVKMKEKGDIPEGYSVSREKKERFSLILESASTNQTSMYLCASNQNYEQYFGPGTRLTVT.

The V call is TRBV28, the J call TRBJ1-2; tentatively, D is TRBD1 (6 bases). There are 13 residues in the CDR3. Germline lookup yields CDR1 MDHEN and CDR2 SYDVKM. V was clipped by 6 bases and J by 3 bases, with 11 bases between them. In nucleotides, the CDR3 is TGTGCCAGCAGCCTGGGGGCAGACTATGGCTACACCTTC. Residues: CASSLGADYGYTF.

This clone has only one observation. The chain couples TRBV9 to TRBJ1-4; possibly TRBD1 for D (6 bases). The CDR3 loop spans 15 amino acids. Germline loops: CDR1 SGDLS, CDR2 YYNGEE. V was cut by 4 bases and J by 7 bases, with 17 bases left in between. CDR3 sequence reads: CASSIQGFTGEKLFF. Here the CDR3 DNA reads TGTGCCAGCAGCATACAGGGTTTTACTGGTGAAAAACTGTTTTTT.

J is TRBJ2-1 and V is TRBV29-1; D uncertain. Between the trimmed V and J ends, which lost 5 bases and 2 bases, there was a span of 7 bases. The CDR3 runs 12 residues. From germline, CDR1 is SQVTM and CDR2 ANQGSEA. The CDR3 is CSVNRAYNEQFF. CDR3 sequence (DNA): TGCAGCGTTAATCGGGCCTACAATGAGCAGTTCTTC.

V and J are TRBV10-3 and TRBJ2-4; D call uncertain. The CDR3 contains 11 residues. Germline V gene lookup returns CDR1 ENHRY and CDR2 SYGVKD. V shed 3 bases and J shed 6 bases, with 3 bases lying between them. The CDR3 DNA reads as TGTGCCATCAGTGACAGAAACATTCAGTACTTC. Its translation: CAISDRNIQYF.

The CDR3 loop is CASSLGNTMIEAFF. The CDR3 bases are TGTGCCAGCAGTTTAGGGAACACTATGATTGAAGCTTTCTTT. The chain recombines TRBV27 with TRBJ1-1; no clear D. V was shortened by 2 bases and J by 7 bases, with 14 bases between the two germline ends. The CDR3 is 14 amino acids. Germline CDR1 MNHEY, CDR2 SMNVEV (reference sequence).

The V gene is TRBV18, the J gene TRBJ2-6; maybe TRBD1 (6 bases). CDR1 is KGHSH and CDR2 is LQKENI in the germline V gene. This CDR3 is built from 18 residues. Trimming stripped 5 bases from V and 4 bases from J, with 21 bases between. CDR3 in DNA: TGTGCCAGCTCAAATTTATTACCAGGGGCGAGCGGGGCCAACGTCCTGACTTTC. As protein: CASSNLLPGASGANVLTF.